This TCR beta chain was identified during a study of T cell responses to AZD1222 COVID-19 vaccine. V lost 2 bases and J lost 4; bases outside the gene matches: 4. The CDR3 has 14 residues. Germline V gene lookup returns CDR1 SNHLY and CDR2 FYNNEI. Produced via immunoSEQ multiplex PCR; TCRdb's table is partial and in-frame only. The sample yields around 76,000 clones, 80% to 90% seen once. Study results and caveats: Nearly half of spike-specific TCRs reportedly target unmutated variant regions. Recipients of two AZD1222 doses showed rising Spike-specific TCR breadth and depth. After the peak T cell response, and only then, were repertoires sampled.

In regard to this clone: Its target is unknown.

The sequence came from an adult in good health. The sample in question was peripheral blood, obtained on day 0 of AZD1222 vaccination. This chain uses TRBV2 with TRBJ2-7; 8 bases map to TRBD1. The CDR3 spells CASSEQGAGYEQYF. CDR3 DNA sequence: TGTGCCAGCAGTGAACAGGGGGCGGGGTACGAGCAGTACTTC.